Sequencing of this T cell receptor beta chain was carried out in a study of blood T cell repertoires in COVID-19. Method: immunoSEQ multiplex PCR; TCRdb's copy keeps in-frame clones and lacks some. There are about 330,000 clones in the sample; over 75% occur only once, and more than 9% lies in the top ten. The junction had 8 bases not matched to a gene; V was cut back by 8 bases and J by 5 bases. This CDR3 region has 15 residues. Germline CDR1 is KGHSH and CDR2 is LQKENI. The TCR originated in a woman in her late teens or twenties who had recovered from COVID-19. Sequenced input: PBMCs or T cells enriched from blood (not recorded which). This chain links TRBV18 with TRBJ2-5, with 13 bases aligning to TRBD2. CDR3 amino acids: CASTRLAGGRETQYF. CDR3 coding DNA: TGTGCCAGCACAAGACTAGCGGGAGGACGGGAGACCCAGTACTTC.